These 9 T cell receptor beta chains came from one sample sequenced in a study of technical replicates of blood from several donors. Repertoires were generated with immunoSEQ multiplex PCR, while TCRdb's copy carries only in-frame clones and drops some. The sample has tens of thousands of clones, approximately 97% seen once; the top ten hold about 0.17%. Sequences were obtained from T cells isolated from PBMCs. The receptor set was obtained from a human donor in good health.

The chain has TRBV2 and TRBJ2-7; the D gene is possibly TRBD2 (5 bases). The CDR3 totals 14 residues. Germline V lookup: CDR1 SNHLY, CDR2 FYNNEI. Trimming removed 7 bases at V and 6 bases at J, with 19 bases between. The CDR3 DNA reads as TGTGCCAGCACCTCTCTGACGCCCGGGGTCGAGCAGTACTTC. Translated: CASTSLTPGVEQYF.

The CDR3 nucleotides are TGTGCCAGCAGTTACCGGGACAGGGGGTTTTCACCCCTCCACTTT. Amino acids: CASSYRDRGFSPLHF. J is TRBJ1-6 and V is TRBV6-5; 11 nucleotides match TRBD1. The CDR3 has 15 amino acids. Germline V gene lookup returns CDR1 MNHEY and CDR2 SVGAGI. With V trimmed by 2 bases and J by 9 bases, 3 bases remained unmatched.

CDR3 sequence: CASSATGGSSQPQHF. Here the CDR3 DNA reads TGTGCCAGTAGTGCGACAGGGGGCAGTTCTCAGCCCCAGCATTTT. The chain uses TRBV19 and TRBJ1-5; 10 nucleotides match TRBD1. Germline V gives CDR1 LNHDA, CDR2 SQIVND (reference sequence). V dropped 5 bases and J dropped 6; count of bases not matched to a gene: 7. This CDR3 has 15 amino acids.

This clone was seen just once. This chain uses TRBV10-2 with TRBJ2-2; 9 positions agree with TRBD2. CDR1 and CDR2 (germline): WSHSY, SAAADI. Trimming cost V 9 bases and J 4 bases; bases outside gene matches: 6. The CDR3 sequence is 14 residues long. The CDR3 is CASSGSGVTGELFF. CDR3 coding DNA: TGCGCCAGTAGCGGGAGCGGAGTCACCGGGGAGCTGTTTTTT.

The chain links TRBV11-2 to TRBJ2-3, with TRBD2 matching over 10 bases. CDR3 length equals 14 residues. V was pared by 1 base and J by 14 bases, with 9 bases of the junction left unmatched. Germline V CDR1 and CDR2: SGHAT, FQNNGV. CDR3 in amino acids: CASSLGTSGPPGYF. The CDR3, as DNA: TGTGCCAGCAGCTTAGGGACTAGCGGACCCCCGGGGTATTTT.

The chain combines TRBV5-1 with TRBJ1-1; 8 bases fit TRBD1. This CDR3 region has 14 residues. Germline CDR1 SGHRS, CDR2 YFSETQ. V was pared by 3 bases and J by 5 bases, with 6 bases of the junction left unmatched. CDR3 nucleotide sequence: TGCGCCAGCAGCTGGACAGGGTTCCGGACTGAAGCTTTCTTT. Amino acids: CASSWTGFRTEAFF.

This sequence joins TRBV5-4 and TRBJ1-1, with D maybe TRBD1 (6 bases). This CDR3 has 15 amino acids. Looked up from germline, CDR1 is SGHNT and CDR2 is YYREEE (reference sequence). V was trimmed by 2 bases and J by 0 bases, leaving 11 bases between them. This CDR3 is CASSFPDRMNTEAFF. The CDR3 DNA sequence: TGTGCCAGCAGCTTTCCGGACAGAATGAACACTGAAGCTTTCTTT.

V gene TRBV5-1 combines with J gene TRBJ2-1; D may be TRBD2 (6 bases). The CDR3 consists of 13 residues. Trimming took off 4 bases at V and 10 bases at J, with 15 bases between the two ends. The germline V gene has CDR1 SGHRS and CDR2 YFSETQ. Here the CDR3 reads CASSPGPGREQFF. For the CDR3, the DNA is TGCGCCAGCAGCCCGGGACCCGGGAGAGAGCAGTTCTTC.

The chain combines TRBV13 with TRBJ1-2, with a possible D match to TRBD1 (5 bases). The CDR3 is made up of 14 amino acids. Germline CDR1 reads PRHDT; CDR2 reads FYEKMQ (reference sequence). V was cut by 5 bases and J by 4 bases, with 14 bases left in between. Written as DNA, the CDR3 is TGTGCCAGCAGCCTCTTCCAGGGTTCCTATGGCTACACCTTC. Amino acids: CASSLFQGSYGYTF.